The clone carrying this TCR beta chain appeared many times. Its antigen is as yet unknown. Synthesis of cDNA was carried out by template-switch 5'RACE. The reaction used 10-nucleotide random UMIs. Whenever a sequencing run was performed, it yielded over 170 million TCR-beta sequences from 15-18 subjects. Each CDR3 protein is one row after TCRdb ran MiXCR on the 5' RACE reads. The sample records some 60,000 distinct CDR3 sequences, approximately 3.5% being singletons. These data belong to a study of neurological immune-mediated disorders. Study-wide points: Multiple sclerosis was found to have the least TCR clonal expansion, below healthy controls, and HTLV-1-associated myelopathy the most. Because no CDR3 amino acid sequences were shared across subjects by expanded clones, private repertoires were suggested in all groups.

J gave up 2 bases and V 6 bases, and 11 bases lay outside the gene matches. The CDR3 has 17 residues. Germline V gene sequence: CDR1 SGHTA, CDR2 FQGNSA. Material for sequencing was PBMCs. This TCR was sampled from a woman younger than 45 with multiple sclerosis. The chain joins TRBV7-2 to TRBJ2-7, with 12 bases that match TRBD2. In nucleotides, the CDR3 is TGTGCCAGCAGTTACTCGTCGCGACTAGCGGGAGCCTACGAGCAGTACTTC. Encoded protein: CASSYSSRLAGAYEQYF.